A selection of T cell receptor beta chains follows, all from one sample in a study of early T cells in non-severe SARS-CoV-2 infection. MiXCR, applied by TCRdb to the 5' RACE reads, yields one record per CDR3 protein. There are 35,000 to 50,000 distinct CDR3 sequences in the sample; approximately 6.3% occur only once, and approximately 7.5% lies in the top ten. This specimen consisted of whole blood, obtained at baseline. All receptors derive from an adult who was a healthcare worker with PCR-confirmed SARS-CoV-2 infection or an uninfected control (not recorded which). The CDR3 runs from the conserved cysteine through the conserved F or W. Fields, in order: clone size, D gene, J gene, V gene, CDR3 protein, CDR3 DNA. D genes are given only for firm matches. Clone size is given for some rows only: seen once, a few or many times, or a class if the clone is expanded.

>many|TRBD1|TRBJ2-7|TRBV7-9
CASSLASTGANEQYF
TGTGCCAGCAGCTTAGCCTCGACAGGGGCTAACGAGCAGTACTTC
>many|.|TRBJ1-1|TRBV28
CASSLLTFPAFF
TGTGCCAGCAGTTTATTGACTTTCCCTGCTTTCTTT
>many|TRBD2|TRBJ2-4|TRBV28
CASSLGLAGGPRGKNIQYF
TGTGCCAGCAGTTTAGGACTAGCGGGGGGCCCTCGGGGCAAAAACATTCAGTACTTC
>few|TRBD1|TRBJ1-1|TRBV12-3/TRBV12-4
CASSLVYGTDTEAFF
TGTGCCAGCAGCCTTGTTTACGGGACAGACACTGAAGCTTTCTTT
>many|.|TRBJ2-4|TRBV2
CASSETVNPNIQYF
TGTGCCAGCAGTGAAACCGTAAACCCAAACATTCAGTACTTC
>.|.|TRBJ1-1|TRBV7-6
CASSSGPTQNTEAFF
TGTGCCAGCAGCTCGGGGCCTACCCAGAACACTGAAGCTTTCTTT
>.|TRBD1|TRBJ1-2|TRBV12-3/TRBV12-4
CASSSEGQLDGYTF
TGTGCCAGCAGTTCCGAGGGACAGTTAGATGGCTACACCTTC
>many|.|TRBJ1-4|TRBV7-8
CASSLVRGAVEKLFF
TGTGCCAGCAGCTTAGTGAGGGGGGCGGTTGAAAAACTGTTTTTT
>.|.|TRBJ2-7|TRBV30
CAWSVLATYEQYF
TGTGCCTGGAGCGTGCTAGCGACCTACGAGCAGTACTTC
>many|.|TRBJ2-1|TRBV9
CASSVEDSNNEQFF
TGTGCCAGCAGCGTAGAGGATAGTAACAATGAGCAGTTCTTC
>many|.|TRBJ1-2|TRBV12-3/TRBV12-4
CASKAGAANYGYTF
TGTGCCAGCAAAGCCGGGGCCGCTAACTATGGCTACACCTTC
>many|TRBD2|TRBJ2-5|TRBV20-1
CSARRASGGETQYF
TGCAGTGCTAGAAGGGCTAGCGGGGGTGAGACCCAGTACTTC
>.|TRBD2|TRBJ2-3|TRBV5-5
CASSLSSGGYTDTQYF
TGTGCCAGCAGCTTGTCTAGCGGGGGGTACACAGATACGCAGTATTTT
>many|.|TRBJ1-1|TRBV12-3/TRBV12-4
CASSLEAGAAFF
TGTGCCAGCAGTTTAGAGGCGGGGGCGGCTTTCTTT
>.|TRBD1|TRBJ2-2|TRBV27
CASSSRSGQGSSGELFF
TGTGCCAGCAGTTCACGTAGTGGACAGGGGTCGAGCGGGGAGCTGTTTTTT
>few|.|TRBJ1-5|TRBV21-1
CASSKRRGQGGHQPQHF
TGTGCCAGCAGCAAAAGGCGGGGACAGGGAGGTCATCAGCCCCAGCATTTT
>medium-sized|.|TRBJ1-5|TRBV2
CASSEAREPQHF
TGTGCCAGCAGTGAAGCAAGGGAGCCCCAGCATTTT
>many|.|TRBJ1-4|TRBV6-6
CASSWEGPNEKLFF
TGTGCCAGCAGTTGGGAGGGACCTAATGAAAAACTGTTTTTT
>many|.|TRBJ2-3|TRBV14
CASSLLYGTADTQYF
TGTGCCAGCAGCCTCCTGTACGGCACAGCAGATACGCAGTATTTT
>many|TRBD2|TRBJ2-1|TRBV7-9
CASQSGDYNEQFF
TGTGCCAGCCAGAGCGGGGACTACAATGAGCAGTTCTTC
>many|TRBD1|TRBJ1-5|TRBV5-1
CASSPGTDNQPQHF
TGCGCCAGCAGTCCCGGGACAGACAATCAGCCCCAGCATTTT
>many|.|TRBJ2-4|TRBV29-1
CSVNPTGLAKNIQYF
TGCAGCGTTAACCCGACAGGCTTAGCCAAAAACATTCAGTACTTC
>few|.|TRBJ2-6|TRBV6-1
CASTSGRGLRSGANVLTF
TGTGCCAGCACTTCAGGGCGGGGCCTCCGCTCTGGGGCCAACGTCCTGACTTTC
>many|.|TRBJ1-3|TRBV7-2
CASSLGSIGNTIYF
TGTGCCAGCAGCTTAGGCTCGATTGGAAACACCATATATTTT
>many|TRBD2|TRBJ2-3|TRBV7-2
CASSPRTSGARDTQYF
TGTGCCAGCAGCCCTCGGACTAGCGGGGCGAGAGATACGCAGTATTTT
>many|.|TRBJ1-1|TRBV29-1
CSVGRSLNTEAFF
TGCAGCGTTGGGAGGTCCTTGAACACTGAAGCTTTCTTT
>many|.|TRBJ1-5|TRBV15
CATSRDPGTNQPQHF
TGTGCCACCAGCAGAGATCCCGGAACGAATCAGCCCCAGCATTTT